This passage covers 11 T cell receptor beta chains from one sample sequenced in a study of PD-1 blockade in classical Hodgkin lymphoma (dated by TCRdb to the early 2020s). The sample's time point label is to be understood as: cycle 1 day 1 (C1D1), immediately before nivolumab initiation. Relapse after autologous stem cell transplantation had occurred in all trial patients, and cohorts A, B and C were distinguished by prior brentuximab vedotin exposure. Libraries were built with the immunoSEQ multiplex PCR assay. Sourced from immuneACCESS, this table was stored by TCRdb with only in-frame sequences that have V and J called. A share of the clones is absent; for the studies checked, an unresolved V gene accounts for under half, and the remainder has no known explanation. In all, the sample holds around 20,000 clones, and approximately 79% of those were seen once. Jointly, the top ten make up approximately 25% of the sample.

Sample: peripheral blood mononuclear cells (PBMCs), taken at baseline. Every receptor here comes from a human donor with classical Hodgkin lymphoma.

This clone has a single count. The chain employs TRBV7-6 and TRBJ2-3, with TRBD2 matching 9 bases. The CDR3 covers 18 residues. V gave up 1 base and J gave up 0 bases; unmatched junction bases: 8. Germline V gene data show CDR1 as SGHVS and CDR2 as FNYEAQ. This chain's CDR3 is CASSLGPLAGGSTDTQYF. In nucleotides, the CDR3 is TGTGCCAGCAGCTTAGGGCCACTGGCGGGGGGGAGCACAGATACGCAGTATTTT. Using reference TRBV7-6 and TRBJ2-3 for the parts outside the CDR3, the full variable domain is GAGVSQSPRYKVTKRGQDVALRCDPISGHVSLYWYRQALGQGPEFLTYFNYEAQQDKSGLPNDRFSAERPEGSISTLTIQRTEQRDSAMYRCASSLGPLAGGSTDTQYFGPGTRLTVL.

This clone was recorded only once. The J gene is TRBJ1-2, the V gene TRBV5-1; TRBD1 matches 7 bases. The CDR3 sequence is 15 residues long. Germline CDR1 is SGHRS and CDR2 is YFSETQ. The V and J ends lost 4 bases and 0 bases, in that order; junction bases with no gene match: 6. This chain's CDR3 is CASSLRDSPNYGYTF. CDR3 bases: TGCGCCAGCAGCCTCCGGGACAGCCCTAACTATGGCTACACCTTC.

The V call is TRBV7-2, the J call TRBJ1-1, with D possibly matching TRBD1 (6 bases). The V end lost 3 bases, the J end lost 11 bases, and 13 bases lay between the germline ends. Germline lookup yields CDR1 SGHTA and CDR2 FQGNSA. The CDR3 covers 12 residues. In DNA form, the CDR3 reads TGTGCCAGCAGCTTCCTCGGGGGGCAGGCTTTCTTT. Translating it yields CASSFLGGQAFF.

The chain joins TRBV6-1 to TRBJ1-1; D gene uncertain. The V end was cut by 2 bases, the J end by 8 bases, with 15 bases between. CDR1 is MNHNS and CDR2 is SASEGT in the germline V gene. The CDR3 is made up of 14 amino acids. DNA for the CDR3: TGTGCCAGCAGTGAATTGCTCAGCCTATCCGAAGCTTTCTTT. Protein product: CASSELLSLSEAFF.

The CDR3 loop reads CASSKGTTWLETQYF. CDR3 DNA sequence: TGTGCCAGCAGTAAAGGGACCACGTGGTTAGAGACCCAGTACTTC. The V call is TRBV6-1, the J call TRBJ2-5; D possibly uses TRBD1 or TRBD2 (5 bases each). This CDR3 is built from 15 residues. V was trimmed by 5 bases and J by 4 bases, leaving 17 bases between them. CDR1 and CDR2 (germline): MNHNS, SASEGT.

This rearrangement joins TRBV19 to TRBJ1-1; 7 bases are a match to TRBD1. The CDR3 is 13 amino acids. Per the germline V gene, CDR1 is LNHDA and CDR2 is SQIVND (reference sequence). Trimming at V came to 7 bases and at J to 0 bases, leaving 2 bases not matched to a gene. The CDR3 loop reads CASNRGLNTEAFF. In DNA form, the CDR3 reads TGTGCCAGTAACAGGGGCTTGAACACTGAAGCTTTCTTT.

The V and J genes are TRBV2 and TRBJ1-1; D gene uncertain. This CDR3 has 15 amino acids. Per the germline V gene, CDR1 is SNHLY and CDR2 is FYNNEI. Trimming shortened V by 6 bases and J by 2 bases, and 16 bases separated the two germline ends. CDR3 amino acids: CASSPEFGSNTEAFF. Here the CDR3 DNA reads TGTGCCAGCAGCCCCGAGTTTGGCTCCAACACTGAAGCTTTCTTT.

The chain carries TRBV7-2 and TRBJ1-2; D not certain. Trimming left V 1 base short and J 0 bases short, with 9 bases between. Looked up from germline, CDR1 is SGHTA and CDR2 is FQGNSA. The CDR3 spans 15 residues. The CDR3 protein is CASSLGPPANYGYTF. CDR3 DNA sequence: TGTGCCAGCAGCTTAGGTCCCCCAGCTAACTATGGCTACACCTTC. The full variable domain, its missing parts supplied by reference TRBV7-2 and TRBJ1-2, is GAGVSQSPSNKVTEKGKDVELRCDPISGHTALYWYRQSLGQGLEFLIYFQGNSAPDKSGLPSDRFSAERTGGSVSTLTIQRTQQEDSAVYLCASSLGPPANYGYTFGSGTRLTVV.

The CDR3 DNA reads as TGCGCCAGCCTCAAAACGGGAACCGGGGAGCTGTTTTTT. Its translation: CASLKTGTGELFF. This sequence joins TRBV5-1 and TRBJ2-2, with D possibly TRBD2 on 5 matching bases. Deletions cut 7 bases from V and 5 bases from J, with 12 bases between. Germline V CDR1 and CDR2: SGHRS, YFSETQ. The CDR3 covers 13 residues.

The chain employs TRBV2 and TRBJ2-5, with D tentatively TRBD2 (5 bases). This CDR3 region has 16 residues. The ends were cut back, 3 bases at V and 4 bases at J, with 18 bases in the middle. Germline values: CDR1 SNHLY, CDR2 FYNNEI. CDR3 coding DNA: TGTGCCAGCAGTGAGGCCCTACGGGGTTCATCAGAGACCCAGTACTTC. Translated, it gives CASSEALRGSSETQYF. The whole variable domain, filled in from reference TRBV2 and TRBJ2-5, reads EPEVTQTPSHQVTQMGQEVILRCVPISNHLYFYWYRQILGQKVEFLVSFYNNEISEKSEIFDDQFSVERPDGSNFTLKIRSTKLEDSAMYFCASSEALRGSSETQYFGPGTRLLVL.

This chain's CDR3 is CASSQDPSTGVYNEQFF. CDR3 DNA: TGTGCCAGCAGCCAAGATCCGTCGACAGGGGTCTACAATGAGCAGTTCTTC. V usage is TRBV4-2 and J usage is TRBJ2-1; 8 positions agree with TRBD1. From germline, CDR1 is LGHNA and CDR2 YNFKEQ. Unmatched junction bases numbered 7, after V lost 0 bases and J lost 3 bases. CDR3 size: 17 residues.